This T cell receptor (beta chain) was identified in a study of prognosis after radiotherapy for stage I lung cancer. Turning to the study itself: Oligometastatic NSCLC after surgical resection of the primary tumor was present in about 5 patients, while newly diagnosed primary stage I lung tumors were present in 14 to 15. The roughly 14 male and six or seven female patients were aged 53 to 84, median roughly 68 years.

Two-round multiplex PCR on genomic DNA was the method by which TCR beta CDR3 was amplified. Primers specific to each TRBV and TRBJ gene were used in first-round PCR. TCRdb processed the multiplex PCR reads anew with MiXCR; each CDR3 protein has one entry. The top ten clones hold 15% to 17% of a sample with approximately 30,000 distinct CDR3 sequences, around 40% of them seen once. Overall study results and limits: The study found that unique TCR clone counts fell after stereotactic body radiation therapy, median around 10,000 versus 6,500.

Regarding this clonotype: Antigen: not known.

This CDR3 spans 15 amino acids. Trimming removed 5 bases at V and 7 bases at J, with 18 bases between. Germline V gives CDR1 MNHEY, CDR2 SVGEGT. The clonotype originates from a donor over 45 with non-small cell lung cancer. The rearrangement uses TRBV6-2 or TRBV6-3 and TRBJ2-1; D call uncertain. This sample comprised PBMCs, obtained before or after stereotactic body radiation therapy (not recorded which). This CDR3 reads CASSEEQFGSNEQFF. CDR3 bases: TGTGCCAGCAGTGAAGAGCAGTTTGGGTCGAATGAGCAGTTCTTC.